What follows is one TCR beta chain and its context. Its cognate antigen has yet to be identified. One base away there is no much larger clone; base qualities are not given. There are 15 amino acids in the CDR3, from cysteine to phenylalanine inclusive. Here the CDR3 DNA is all that survives: 45 bases in frame from base 1. The germline V gene specifies MGHRA as CDR1 and YSYEKL as CDR2. The V end gives up 2 bases and the J end 9 bases, leaving 4 bases in the junction not matched to a gene. This sample was included in a study of technical replicates of blood from a handful of donors (TCRdb year 2017). Receptor libraries were prepared by the immunoSEQ multiplex PCR assay. TCRdb holds this immuneACCESS table with in-frame rearrangements only. Some clones are missing; in checked studies, unresolved V genes explain under half, and the rest has no known cause. This sample holds roughly 82,000 clones; 85% to 95% were observed only once. The ten largest clones capture under 0.3% of the sample.

This chain is built from TRBV4-1 and TRBJ1-6; 10 bases in the middle match TRBD1. The source of this sequence is a human donor in good health. The source material was T cells isolated from PBMCs. The sequence in DNA is TGCGCCAGCAGCCAACTCGGGACAGGGGTTTCACCCCTCCACTTT. It translates to CASSQLGTGVSPLHF.